This T cell receptor beta chain was sequenced during a study of T cell repertoires in cytomegalovirus infection. Study as a whole: Selected CMV epitopes included recently identified HLA-C-restricted ones as well as well-studied HLA-B-restricted ones. Whole-study findings and limits: The ex vivo response was dominated by HLA-C-restricted CMV-specific TCR beta clonotypes. Summed frequency of shared TCR beta families picked out CMV carriers who also had the relevant HLA.

TCRdb fed the reads into MiXCR, producing one record per CDR3 protein. The sample holds 680,000 or so distinct CDR3 sequences, around a third seen once. This clonotype was counted between two and nine times. The antigen is undetermined. The V end lost 5 bases, the J end lost 6 bases, and 23 bases lay between the germline ends. The germline V gene encodes CDR1 SGHTA and CDR2 FQGNSA. The CDR3 totals 18 residues. This TCR was sampled from a human donor in good health (CMV status not recorded). Some clones in this sample may be carry-over from other donors' samples. The source was cultured PBMCs, collected from culture after CMV antigen stimulation. The chain carries TRBV7-2 and TRBJ2-6; weak D call: TRBD2 (5 bases). Here the CDR3 DNA reads TGTGCCAGCAGCCTTCGGGTCGACCCGGGGTGGGTGGCCAACGTCCTGACTTTC. This gives the protein CASSLRVDPGWVANVLTF. The full variable domain, rest sourced from reference TRBV7-2 and TRBJ2-6, is GAGVSQSPSNKVTEKGKDVELRCDPISGHTALYWYRQSLGQGLEFLIYFQGNSAPDKSGLPSDRFSAERTGGSVSTLTIQRTQQEDSAVYLCASSLRVDPGWVANVLTFGAGSRLTVL.